This TCR beta chain was profiled in a study of shared clonotypes between healthy human individuals. Profiling relied on immunoSEQ multiplex PCR, and the TCRdb table lists in-frame clones only, not all of them. The table includes 950,000 to 1,300,000 clones, about three quarters detected once. CDR3 length equals 13 residues. Germline CDR1 and CDR2: SGHNT and YYREEE (reference sequence). The germline V and J ends were trimmed by 2 bases and 7 bases, with 10 bases remaining between them. This clone was seen only once. The origin of this receptor is a man younger than 30 in good health. The sequenced sample consisted of memory CD4+ T cells sorted from blood. Subset in this sample: CD45RA-negative fraction. The chain recombines TRBV5-4 with TRBJ2-1, with a tentative D call TRBD1 (5 bases). The CDR3 bases are TGTGCCAGCAGCTTACAGGAAAAGAATGAGCAGTTCTTC. It encodes CASSLQEKNEQFF.